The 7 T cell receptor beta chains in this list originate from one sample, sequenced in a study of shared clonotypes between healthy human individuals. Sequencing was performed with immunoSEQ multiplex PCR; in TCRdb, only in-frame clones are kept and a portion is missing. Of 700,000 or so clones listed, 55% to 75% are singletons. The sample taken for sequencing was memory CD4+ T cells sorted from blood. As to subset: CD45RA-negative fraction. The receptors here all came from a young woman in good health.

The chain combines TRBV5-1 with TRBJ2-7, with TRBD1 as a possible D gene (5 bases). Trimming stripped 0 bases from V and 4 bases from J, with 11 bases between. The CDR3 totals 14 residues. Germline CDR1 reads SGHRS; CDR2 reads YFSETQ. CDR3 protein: CASSLVGADYEQYF. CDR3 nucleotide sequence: TGCGCCAGCAGCTTGGTAGGGGCCGATTACGAGCAGTACTTC.

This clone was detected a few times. CDR3 region: CASRLAGVVTDTQYF. The CDR3 region has the DNA TGTGCCAGCAGACTAGCGGGAGTGGTCACAGATACGCAGTATTTT. V and J are TRBV5-4 and TRBJ2-3, with TRBD2 identical over 11 bases. With V trimmed by 5 bases and J by 2 bases, 4 bases remained unmatched. CDR3 length equals 15 residues. Germline lookup yields CDR1 SGHNT and CDR2 YYREEE (reference sequence).

CDR3 sequence reads: CASSVDPVSEQYF. The CDR3 nucleotides are TGTGCCAGCAGCGTAGACCCGGTGAGCGAGCAGTACTTC. V and J are TRBV9 and TRBJ2-7, with unresolved D. Germline assignment: CDR1 SGDLS and CDR2 YYNGEE. There are 13 residues in the CDR3. The V end lost 0 bases, the J end lost 6 bases, and 10 bases lay between the germline ends.

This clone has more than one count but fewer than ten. CDR3 DNA sequence: TGTGCCAGCAGCCCGGACGACGTGGGGTACTTC. It translates to CASSPDDVGYF. The genes are TRBV2 and TRBJ2-5; the D is unclear. This CDR3 has 11 residues. CDR1 and CDR2 (germline): SNHLY, FYNNEI. V lost 6 bases to trimming and J lost 13 bases, with 15 bases between them.

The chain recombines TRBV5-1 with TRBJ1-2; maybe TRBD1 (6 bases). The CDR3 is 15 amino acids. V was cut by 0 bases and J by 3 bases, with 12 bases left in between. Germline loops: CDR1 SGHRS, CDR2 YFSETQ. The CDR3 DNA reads TGCGCCAGCAGCTTGGCCGGGGACACCGACTATGGCTACACCTTC. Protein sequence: CASSLAGDTDYGYTF.

CDR3 sequence (DNA): TGTGCCAGCAGGGGCCCGGGTGGCATTCAGTACTTC. Encoded protein: CASRGPGGIQYF. This rearrangement joins TRBV28 to TRBJ2-4; no reliable D call. From germline, CDR1 is MDHEN and CDR2 SYDVKM. With 6 bases removed from V and 9 bases from J, the gap between germline ends came to 12 bases. The CDR3 runs to 12 residues.

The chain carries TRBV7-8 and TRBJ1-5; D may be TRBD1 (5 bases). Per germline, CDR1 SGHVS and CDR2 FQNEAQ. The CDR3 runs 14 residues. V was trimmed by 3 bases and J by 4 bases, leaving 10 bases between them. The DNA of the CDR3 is TGTGCCAGCAGCTTTGCTGGGGGAAATCAGCCCCAGCATTTT. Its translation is CASSFAGGNQPQHF.